One sample yielded the 32 T cell receptor beta chains listed below, sequenced in a study of beta chain features in type 1 diabetes. Reverse transcription of all isolated RNA meant that expressed TCRB transcripts were sequenced. Method: immunoSEQ multiplex PCR; TCRdb's copy keeps in-frame clones and lacks some. The top ten hold 0.035% to 0.04% of the sample, which has under 450,000 clones, roughly 13% seen once. The sample comprised naive CD4+ T cells from blood. Receptors originate from a man under 40 in good health.

The CDR3 DNA follows: TGTGCCAGCAGCAGGGACAGGTCTAACTATGGCTACACCTTC. Translating it yields CASSRDRSNYGYTF. The chain employs TRBV7-2 and TRBJ1-2; TRBD1 matches 8 bases. The germline gives CDR1 SGHTA, CDR2 FQGNSA. This CDR3 contains 14 residues. Trimming removed 5 bases from V and 0 bases from J; junction bases left unmatched: 2.

The chain carries TRBV20-1 and TRBJ1-1; D gene unclear. Germline V lookup: CDR1 DFQATT, CDR2 SNEGSKA (reference sequence). CDR3 length equals 11 residues. Trimming left V 3 bases short and J 6 bases short, with 8 bases between. The CDR3 bases are TGCAGTGCTAGTCGCTATGCTGAAGCTTTCTTT. It yields the protein CSASRYAEAFF.

This clone has more than one count but fewer than ten. The chain uses TRBV7-6 and TRBJ2-5, with D possibly TRBD2 on 6 matching bases. V was clipped by 5 bases and J by 5 bases, with 27 bases between them. The V gene's germline CDR1 is SGHVS and CDR2 FNYEAQ. The CDR3 loop spans 18 amino acids. CDR3 protein: CASSPRRKLADRWETQYF. The CDR3 DNA follows: TGTGCCAGCAGCCCCCGAAGAAAACTAGCCGACCGGTGGGAGACCCAGTACTTC.

V usage is TRBV19 and J usage is TRBJ2-1; D remains ambiguous. Trimming took 4 bases from V and 6 from J, leaving 4 bases between them. The CDR3 length is 11 residues. CDR1 is LNHDA, CDR2 SQIVND, per germline (reference sequence). The CDR3 DNA reads as TGTGCCAGTAGTACTATCAATGAGCAGTTCTTC. Amino acids: CASSTINEQFF.

The chain uses TRBV7-9 and TRBJ2-1; 11 bases are shared with TRBD2. The J segment lost 5 bases and the V segment lost 4 bases, leaving 7 bases of the junction unmatched. Germline V CDR1 and CDR2: SEHNR, FQNEAQ (reference sequence). The CDR3 has 16 amino acids. The CDR3 here is CASSYAPGLADNEQFF. The CDR3 coding sequence is TGTGCCAGCAGCTATGCTCCGGGACTAGCGGACAATGAGCAGTTCTTC.

This clone showed up just a few times. The V call is TRBV13, the J call TRBJ2-3; TRBD1 matches 12 bases. With V trimmed by 4 bases and J by 6 bases, 20 bases remained unmatched. The CDR3 has 20 amino acids. CDR1 and CDR2 (germline): PRHDT, FYEKMQ (reference sequence). CDR3 sequence (DNA): TGTGCCAGCAGCTCGGTTGTCCTAGAGCCGGGACAGGGGGCCGTTGATACGCAGTATTTT. As protein: CASSSVVLEPGQGAVDTQYF.

The rearrangement uses TRBV7-8 and TRBJ2-7; D not certain. Germline CDR1 SGHVS, CDR2 FQNEAQ. The CDR3 totals 14 residues. V lost 0 bases and J 3 bases, leaving 9 bases between the germline ends. In DNA form, the CDR3 reads TGTGCCAGCAGCTTAGCGGCAGAGAACTACGAGCAGTACGTC. Its protein is CASSLAAENYEQYV.

This chain uses TRBV5-1 with TRBJ2-5, with TRBD1 matching over 8 bases. The germline gives CDR1 SGHRS, CDR2 YFSETQ. The length of the CDR3 is 15 residues. V was clipped by 3 bases and J by 7 bases; unmatched bases: 11. Written as DNA, the CDR3 is TGCGCCAGCAGCTCGGACAGGGTCGCGTTGGGGACCCAGTACTTC. It codes for CASSSDRVALGTQYF.

This chain links TRBV7-2 with TRBJ2-4; D possibly corresponds to TRBD2 (7 bases). Trimming pared 2 bases from V and 6 bases from J, leaving 17 bases between. This CDR3 is 16 amino acids long. The germline gives CDR1 SGHTA, CDR2 FQGNSA. The CDR3 loop reads CASSLQGGGRRNIQYF. DNA of the CDR3: TGTGCCAGCAGCTTACAGGGCGGGGGCCGGAGAAACATTCAGTACTTC.

The chain joins TRBV7-2 to TRBJ2-1; no reliable D call. The CDR3 has 12 amino acids. The germline V gene has CDR1 SGHTA and CDR2 FQGNSA. The V gene lost 3 bases and the J gene lost 5 bases, with 5 bases spanning the gap. CDR3 nucleotide sequence: TGTGCCAGCAGCTTGGATAACAATGAGCAGTTCTTC. Its protein is CASSLDNNEQFF.

This clone was detected only a few times. The genes are TRBV30 and TRBJ1-5; D uncertain. Trimming left V 3 bases short and J 4 bases short, with 7 bases between. Germline V CDR1 and CDR2: GTSNPN, SVGIG (reference sequence). CDR3 length: 12 residues. CDR3 loop: CAWRSGNQPQHF. CDR3 nucleotide sequence: TGTGCCTGGAGGTCTGGGAATCAGCCCCAGCATTTT.

This chain uses TRBV6-5 with TRBJ2-1, with a possible D match to TRBD2 (6 bases). The CDR3 is 14 residues long. Germline V gene sequence: CDR1 MNHEY, CDR2 SVGAGI. V was cut by 8 bases and J by 0 bases, with 11 bases left in between. DNA of the CDR3: TGTGCCAGCCGGAGGGAGAGCTCCTACAATGAGCAGTTCTTC. It translates to CASRRESSYNEQFF.

J is TRBJ2-3 and V is TRBV5-4; perhaps D is TRBD1 or TRBD2 (5 bases each). Germline V gene data show CDR1 as SGHNT and CDR2 as YYREEE (reference sequence). Trimming cost V 0 bases and J 6 bases, with 17 bases left between them. CDR3 length: 16 residues. CDR3: CASSLGGPRKGDTQYF. The CDR3 DNA follows: TGTGCCAGCAGCTTGGGGGGACCCCGAAAGGGTGATACGCAGTATTTT. Full variable domain (missing parts from reference TRBV5-4 and TRBJ2-3): ETGVTQSPTHLIKTRGQQVTLRCSSQSGHNTVSWYQQALGQGPQFIFQYYREEENGRGNFPPRFSGLQFPNYSSELNVNALELDDSALYLCASSLGGPRKGDTQYFGPGTRLTVL.

J is TRBJ2-2 and V is TRBV7-8; possibly TRBD2 for D (5 bases). The CDR3 totals 16 residues. Germline-derived CDR1 and CDR2 are SGHVS and FQNEAQ. V lost 4 bases, J lost 6 bases, and 18 bases lay in between. CDR3 DNA sequence: TGTGCCAGCAGCTCGCGGGTGGACGGCGTTGCCGGGGAGCTGTTTTTT. It translates to CASSSRVDGVAGELFF.

This clone turned up a few times. The V and J genes are TRBV5-4 and TRBJ2-1; tentatively, D is TRBD2 (5 bases). The germline V gene has CDR1 SGHNT and CDR2 YYREEE (reference sequence). The V and J ends lost 2 bases and 2 bases respectively, with 11 bases between them. The CDR3 is 15 residues long. CDR3 sequence (DNA): TGTGCCAGCAGCTTTCCCACGGGGACCTACAATGAGCAGTTCTTC. This codes for CASSFPTGTYNEQFF.

The J gene is TRBJ2-1, the V gene TRBV27, with D maybe TRBD1 (5 bases). V was pared by 3 bases and J by 12 bases, with 12 bases between. The CDR3 spans 12 residues. In germline, CDR1 is MNHEY, CDR2 SMNVEV (reference sequence). The DNA for the CDR3 is TGTGCCAGCAGTTTGAGAAGGGGTGTGCAGTTCTTC. Its translation is CASSLRRGVQFF.

This clone was recorded a few times. The chain is built from TRBV29-1 and TRBJ1-1; D may be TRBD1 (6 bases). This CDR3 region has 13 residues. V lost 3 bases and J lost 0, with 8 bases in between. The V gene's germline CDR1 is SQVTM and CDR2 ANQGSEA. The CDR3 nucleotides read TGCAGCGTTGACTGGGGGCTGAACACTGAAGCTTTCTTT. Amino acid sequence: CSVDWGLNTEAFF.

CDR3 sequence (DNA): TGTGCCGGGGGGTTGGCCAGCTCCTACGAGCAGTACTTC. Its protein is CAGGLASSYEQYF. The rearrangement joins TRBV7-9 to TRBJ2-7; the D gene is possibly TRBD2 (6 bases). The ends were cut back, 11 bases at V and 0 bases at J, with 14 bases in the middle. CDR3 length equals 13 residues. Germline V CDR1 and CDR2: SEHNR, FQNEAQ (reference sequence).

This clone was counted between two and nine times. V usage is TRBV20-1 and J usage is TRBJ2-3; D remains unclear. Trimming left V 4 bases short and J 14 bases short, with 13 bases between. This CDR3 has 10 amino acids. Germline V CDR1 and CDR2: DFQATT, SNEGSKA (reference sequence). The CDR3 reads CSAKTGPTYF. The DNA of the CDR3 is TGCAGTGCTAAGACTGGGCCAACGTATTTT.

In DNA, the CDR3 is TGCGCCAGCAGCCCCCTCTGCGAGCAGTACTTC. It yields the protein CASSPLCEQYF. This rearrangement joins TRBV4-3 to TRBJ2-7; D is unresolved. V lost 4 bases and J lost 6, with 7 bases in between. This CDR3 contains 11 residues. Germline lookup yields CDR1 LGHNA and CDR2 YSLEER.

The chain uses TRBV30 and TRBJ2-2; TRBD2 matches at 14 bases. Trimming removed 3 bases from V and 6 bases from J; junction bases left unmatched: 0. The CDR3 extends over 14 amino acids. Germline values: CDR1 GTSNPN, CDR2 SVGIG (reference sequence). In DNA, the CDR3 is TGTGCCTGGAGGGGACTAGCGGGAGCCGGGGAGCTGTTTTTT. It specifies CAWRGLAGAGELFF.

This CDR3 is CASSMGQSSMNTQYF. CDR3 in DNA: TGCGCCAGCAGCATGGGACAGTCTAGCATGAATACGCAGTATTTT. The rearrangement uses TRBV5-1 and TRBJ2-3; 7 bases map to TRBD1. Germline V gene sequence: CDR1 SGHRS, CDR2 YFSETQ. The junction had 12 bases not matched to a gene; V was cut back by 4 bases and J by 7 bases. This CDR3 has 15 residues.

The genes are TRBV29-1 and TRBJ1-1; 7 bases map to TRBD1. Germline values: CDR1 SQVTM, CDR2 ANQGSEA. CDR3 length equals 15 residues. Trimming removed 5 bases from V and 0 bases from J; junction bases left unmatched: 9. CDR3 sequence reads: CSVSGTELMNTEAFF. The CDR3 region has the DNA TGCAGCGTTTCCGGGACAGAGCTCATGAACACTGAAGCTTTCTTT.

In its sample, this clone was seen a few times. The rearrangement uses TRBV7-8 and TRBJ2-3; 8 nucleotides align to TRBD1. The CDR3 loop spans 16 amino acids. Trimming cost V 6 bases and J 2 bases; bases outside gene matches: 10. Germline V lookup: CDR1 SGHVS, CDR2 FQNEAQ. The CDR3 here is CASRRPGGAYTDTQYF. The CDR3, as DNA: TGTGCCAGCAGACGGCCAGGGGGCGCGTACACAGATACGCAGTATTTT.

This clone appeared a few times. The chain joins TRBV4-3 to TRBJ2-7, with unresolved D. The CDR3 is 13 residues long. The ends were cut back, 0 bases at V and 3 bases at J, with 6 bases in the middle. The V gene's germline CDR1 is LGHNA and CDR2 YSLEER. The CDR3 DNA reads as TGCGCCAGCAGCCAAGATCTAGTCTACGAGCAGTACTTC. Translated, it gives CASSQDLVYEQYF.

This clone came up a few times. CDR3 residues: CASSQTSGRTDTQYF. DNA for the CDR3: TGCGCCAGCAGCCAGACTAGCGGACGCACAGATACGCAGTATTTT. The V and J genes are TRBV4-1 and TRBJ2-3; 9 bases are a match to TRBD2. Germline V gene sequence: CDR1 MGHRA, CDR2 YSYEKL. J gave up 1 base and V 3 bases, and 2 bases lay outside the gene matches. The CDR3 is 15 residues long.

The V and J genes are TRBV6-1 and TRBJ1-5; D remains ambiguous. Per the germline V gene, CDR1 is MNHNS and CDR2 is SASEGT. The CDR3 sequence is 14 residues long. The ends were cut back, 7 bases at V and 5 bases at J, with 15 bases in the middle. Written as DNA, the CDR3 is TGTGCCAGCAACTGGGGAGGAACCGATCAGCCCCAGCATTTT. Its translation is CASNWGGTDQPQHF.

This clone has just a few counts. The chain combines TRBV4-3 with TRBJ1-2; 9 bases match TRBD1. This CDR3 contains 15 residues. CDR1 and CDR2 from the germline V gene are LGHNA and YSLEER. The V gene end was trimmed by 4 bases and the J gene end by 4 bases; junction bases not matched to a gene: 7. The CDR3 DNA follows: TGCGCCAGCAGCCCGGACAGGGGCGTAGGCTATGGCTACACCTTC. It specifies CASSPDRGVGYGYTF.

This clone was detected a few times. The chain carries TRBV14 and TRBJ2-7; D is perhaps TRBD1 (6 bases). Germline CDR1 SGHDN, CDR2 FVKESK. CDR3 size: 15 residues. Trimming took 4 bases from V and 6 from J, leaving 19 bases between them. The CDR3 protein is CASSRPGTTYSEQYF. The DNA of the CDR3 is TGTGCCAGCAGCCGACCCGGGACAACGTACTCCGAGCAGTACTTC.

The V and J genes are TRBV5-1 and TRBJ1-3, with D uncertain. CDR3 length equals 12 residues. The germline V and J ends were trimmed by 4 bases and 4 bases, with 6 bases remaining between them. Germline V gene lookup returns CDR1 SGHRS and CDR2 YFSETQ. The CDR3 region has the DNA TGCGCCAGCAGCCTTCTCGGAAACACCATATATTTT. Translating gives CASSLLGNTIYF. Complete variable domain (other parts from reference TRBV5-1 and TRBJ1-3): KAGVTQTPRYLIKTRGQQVTLSCSPISGHRSVSWYQQTPGQGLQFLFEYFSETQRNKGNFPGRFSGRQFSNSRSEMNVSTLELGDSALYLCASSLLGNTIYFGEGSWLTVV.

This chain joins TRBV5-6 and TRBJ2-1; D is possibly TRBD1 (5 bases). V shed 2 bases and J shed 10 bases, with 16 bases lying between them. The CDR3 sequence is 14 residues long. Germline V CDR1 and CDR2: SGHDT, YYEEEE. The CDR3 reads CASSLRQDISEQFF. The CDR3 coding sequence is TGTGCCAGCAGCTTACGGCAGGACATCTCCGAGCAGTTCTTC.

This clone was counted a few times. The chain joins TRBV18 to TRBJ2-5; 8 positions match TRBD1. CDR1 and CDR2 from the germline V gene are KGHSH and LQKENI. The V gene end was trimmed by 5 bases and the J gene end by 5 bases; junction bases not matched to a gene: 7. CDR3 length: 14 amino acids. DNA of the CDR3: TGTGCCAGCTCAGACAGGACAGGGTCGGAGACCCAGTACTTC. This encodes CASSDRTGSETQYF.